This entry lists 16 T cell receptor beta chains sequenced from one sample in a study of metastatic and nonmetastatic thyroid tumors (dated by TCRdb to the early 2020s). The protocol used for the library was PCR. Sequencing took place on an Illumina HiSeq 4000. The public reads were run again by TCRdb, first through fastp at Q25 and then through MiXCR, and only productive beta chains were kept. This sample has 100,000 or so clones in its table, and just under 15% of those were observed once. The top ten clones comprise roughly 3.9% of the sample. None of the patients had been given any treatment before thyroid surgery. Sequenced material: blood. Receptor source: a female donor with papillary thyroid cancer or a benign thyroid nodule (not recorded which). Some clones in this sample may be carry-over from other donors' samples.

This clone was recorded many times. This chain uses TRBV6-1 with TRBJ2-1; 7 nucleotides agree with TRBD1. Unmatched junction bases numbered 2, after V lost 5 bases and J lost 4 bases. CDR1 is MNHNS and CDR2 is SASEGT in the germline V gene. The CDR3 totals 13 residues. The CDR3 loop reads CASSPDRYNEQFF. Here the CDR3 DNA reads TGTGCCAGCAGTCCGGACAGGTACAATGAGCAGTTCTTC.

This clone was recorded at least ten times. The rearrangement uses TRBV11-2 and TRBJ2-7, with 8 nucleotides matching TRBD2. The CDR3 contains 16 residues. Germline-derived CDR1 and CDR2 are SGHAT and FQNNGV. The V gene end was trimmed by 1 base and the J gene end by 0 bases; junction bases not matched to a gene: 5. The DNA of the CDR3 is TGTGCCAGCAGCTTAGGCGGGGGGCTTAGCTCCTACGAGCAGTACTTC. It is translated as CASSLGGGLSSYEQYF. Filled out from reference TRBV11-2 and TRBJ2-7, the complete variable domain reads EAGVAQSPRYKIIEKRQSVAFWCNPISGHATLYWYQQILGQGPKLLIQFQNNGVVDDSQLPKDRFSAERLKGVDSTLKIQPAKLEDSAVYLCASSLGGGLSSYEQYFGPGTRLTVT.

To note about this clone: A much larger clone lies a single base off, so this may be a read error. This chain uses TRBV6-1 with TRBJ2-2; 10 bases are shared with TRBD2. The CDR3 is 17 residues long. In germline, CDR1 is MNHNS, CDR2 SASEGT. The CDR3 coding sequence is TGTGCCTGCAGTGAGGACCTAGCGGGGGCGAACACCGGGGAGCTGTTTTTT. Protein product: CACSEDLAGANTGELFF.

This clone was detected a few times. This clone may be a read error of a much larger clone one base away. This sequence joins TRBV6-5 and TRBJ2-5, with D uncertain. This CDR3 has 12 amino acids. The V and J ends lost 6 bases and 5 bases respectively, with 10 bases between them. Germline V gene lookup returns CDR1 MNHEY and CDR2 SVGAGI. CDR3 protein: CASSPHGETQYF. The DNA of the CDR3 is TGTGCCAGCAGCCCCCATGGTGAGACCCAGTACTTC.

Ten or more counts support this clone. Other DNA variants within this sample encode the same CDR3. This chain connects TRBV6-1 to TRBJ1-2, with no clear D. Germline-derived CDR1 and CDR2 are MNHNS and SASEGT. The CDR3 contains 11 residues. Trimming took off 6 bases at V and 4 bases at J, with 6 bases between the two ends. The CDR3 DNA sequence: TGTGCCAGCAGCAGTTCCTATGGCTACACCTTC. Translated, it gives CASSSSYGYTF.

The chain combines TRBV11-1 with TRBJ2-1; D gene unclear. Germline V gives CDR1 SGHAT, CDR2 FQDESV (reference sequence). The CDR3 length is 18 residues. V lost 5 bases, J lost 5 bases, and 25 bases lay in between. The CDR3 DNA follows: TGTGCCAGCAGCCCTGCCGGGCGTTGGGCGGCCCGAAACAATGAGCAGTTCTTC. Translated: CASSPAGRWAARNNEQFF. Full variable domain (missing parts from reference TRBV11-1 and TRBJ2-1): EAEVAQSPRYKITEKSQAVAFWCDPISGHATLYWYRQILGQGPELLVQFQDESVVDDSQLPKDRFSAERLKGVDSTLKIQPAELGDSAMYLCASSPAGRWAARNNEQFFGPGTRLTVL.

This clone was seen at least ten times. Other DNA sequences in the same sample also yield this CDR3. This chain links TRBV30 with TRBJ1-5; D might be TRBD1 (5 bases). This CDR3 contains 15 residues. V shed 2 bases and J shed 6 bases, with 17 bases lying between them. The germline V gene encodes CDR1 GTSNPN and CDR2 SVGIG (reference sequence). In DNA, the CDR3 is TGTGCCTGGAGTCTACGGGCAGGGATACGTCAGCCCCAGCATTTT. It is translated as CAWSLRAGIRQPQHF.

The table lists this clone with many counts. The gene calls are TRBV11-3 and TRBJ2-2, with 10 bases fitting TRBD1. V shed 4 bases, J shed 7 bases, and the junction held 6 bases outside the gene matches. The CDR3 is 15 residues long. The germline gives CDR1 SGHNT, CDR2 YENEEA. As DNA, the CDR3 is TGTGCCAGCAGCTCTCGACAGGGGGCGGTCGGGGAGCTGTTTTTT. This codes for CASSSRQGAVGELFF.

The chain has TRBV6-2 or TRBV6-3 and TRBJ1-2; D is perhaps TRBD1 (5 bases). Germline values: CDR1 MNHEY, CDR2 SVGEGT. V was cut by 9 bases and J by 2 bases, with 19 bases left in between. This CDR3 has 15 amino acids. The CDR3 here is CASIPVGGENYGYTF. The DNA of the CDR3 is TGTGCCAGTATCCCCGTGGGGGGAGAAAACTATGGCTACACCTTC.

The chain couples TRBV12-3 or TRBV12-4 to TRBJ2-7, with TRBD1 as a possible D gene (5 bases). The germline V and J ends were trimmed by 2 bases and 7 bases, with 15 bases remaining between them. The CDR3 is 14 amino acids. The CDR3 DNA is TGTGCCAGCAGTTTATTCGGACATATCAAGGAGCAGTACTTC. Encoded protein: CASSLFGHIKEQYF.

The sample holds many counts of this clone. Sequence at one end of the junction differs from germline and may be a read error. The chain is built from TRBV27 and TRBJ2-1, with 8 nucleotides matching TRBD1. Germline CDR1 reads MNHEY; CDR2 reads SMNVEV (reference sequence). The CDR3 length is 17 residues. CDR3 nucleotide sequence: TGTGCCGGCAGCTCTCCTACTCGACAGGGGACATACAATGAGCAGTTCTTC. Translating it yields CAGSSPTRQGTYNEQFF.

The sample holds many counts of this clone. CDR3 nucleotides: TGCAGTGCTAGCCCCCGACCTGGAGGTTCACCCCTCCACTTT. It is translated as CSASPRPGGSPLHF. The rearrangement links TRBV20-1 to TRBJ1-6; D is ambiguous. The CDR3 consists of 14 residues. Trimming took 3 bases from V and 9 from J, leaving 15 bases between them. Germline V gives CDR1 DFQATT, CDR2 SNEGSKA (reference sequence).

This clone was detected ten times or more. The V call is TRBV27, the J call TRBJ2-7, with 7 bases lining up with TRBD1. This CDR3 comprises 14 residues. The germline V gene encodes CDR1 MNHEY and CDR2 SMNVEV (reference sequence). J was trimmed by 4 bases and V by 4 bases; bases with no gene match: 7. The chain's CDR3 is CASSYSQGVYEQYF. For the CDR3, the DNA is TGTGCCAGCAGTTACTCTCAGGGGGTATACGAGCAGTACTTC.

In this sample, this clone turned up many times. The rearrangement links TRBV11-2 to TRBJ1-1; D is unresolved. Trimming left V 3 bases short and J 4 bases short, with 9 bases between. Germline V gene data show CDR1 as SGHAT and CDR2 as FQNNGV. CDR3 length: 13 residues. The CDR3 loop reads CASSFKGGTEAFF. CDR3 DNA: TGTGCCAGCAGCTTCAAGGGTGGCACTGAAGCTTTCTTT.

This clone was counted many times. V gene TRBV12-3 or TRBV12-4 combines with J gene TRBJ1-2, with a tentative D call TRBD1 (6 bases). The CDR3 loop spans 13 amino acids. V was clipped by 6 bases and J by 4 bases, with 12 bases between them. For the CDR3, the DNA is TGTGCCAGCAGGCCCGACAGGCCCTATGGCTACACCTTC. Protein: CASRPDRPYGYTF.

This clone was picked up many times. The chain couples TRBV28 to TRBJ2-3, with 8 bases matching TRBD1. This CDR3 region has 13 residues. In germline, CDR1 is MDHEN, CDR2 SYDVKM. The V and J ends lost 6 bases and 4 bases, in that order; junction bases with no gene match: 3. The CDR3 loop is CASRRQGPDTQYF. CDR3 nucleotide sequence: TGTGCCAGCAGACGACAGGGGCCAGATACGCAGTATTTT.